This TCR beta chain is from a study of T cells in Graves' hyperthyroidism and ophthalmopathy. Study summary: Peripheral blood draws took place at initial diagnosis, ahead of any treatment.

Exclusion of a patient resulted from uncontrolled infection, other autoimmune disease, pregnancy or lactation. Only a few counts were recorded for this clonotype. The CDR3 covers 11 residues. The ends were cut back, 1 base at V and 7 bases at J, with 8 bases in the middle. CDR1 DFQATT and CDR2 SNEGSKA come from the germline V gene (reference sequence). What was amplified from RNA transcripts were TCR beta CDR3 regions. During a first-round RT-PCR of the TCR CDR3, the HTBI primer set was used. TCRdb redid the calling of the multiplex PCR reads with MiXCR, one entry per CDR3 protein. The table records approximately 690,000 distinct CDR3 sequences, roughly 20% of them present only once.

Material: blood. The receptor's source is a man younger than 40 with Graves' ophthalmopathy. The rearrangement uses TRBV20-1 and TRBJ2-7; D not certain. This CDR3 is CSARVRWEQYF. Written as DNA, the CDR3 is TGCAGTGCTAGAGTCCGCTGGGAGCAGTACTTC.